This TCR beta chain was sequenced in a study of glioma-infiltrating T cells after dendritic cell vaccination. Time point in this sample: after dendritic cell vaccination, including at tumor progression/relapse. This clone turned up a few times. The germline V gene encodes CDR1 SGHVS and CDR2 FQNEAQ. J was trimmed by 10 bases and V by 6 bases; bases with no gene match: 11. The CDR3 is made up of 13 amino acids. Libraries were prepared by immunoSEQ multiplex PCR; TCRdb keeps only in-frame clonotypes and omits some of them. The sample contains over 90,000 clones, 65% to 85% of which appear only once. The sample consisted of blood, taken after dendritic cell vaccination. The sequence was obtained from a human donor with glioblastoma. J is TRBJ1-1 and V is TRBV7-8; 7 bases match TRBD1. The CDR3 loop is CASRRRGRSGAFF. The CDR3 coding sequence is TGTGCCAGCAGACGCAGGGGGAGGTCGGGAGCTTTCTTT.